The 11 T cell receptor beta chains in this list originate from one sample, sequenced in a study of T cell repertoires in cytomegalovirus infection (dated by TCRdb to between 2019 and 2020). The reads were generated on an Illumina HiSeq 1500. TCRdb cleaned the public reads at Q25 with fastp, built clones with MiXCR and kept in-frame beta chains. Every distinct CDR3 protein forms one entry, paired with its most common genes and DNA. The sample includes 400,000 or so distinct CDR3 sequences, with over 15% observed a single time. The ten largest clones take up under 9% of the sample. The source material was PBMCs. The receptors were sampled from a human donor in good health (CMV status not recorded). Some clones in this sample may be carry-over from other donors' samples.

In this sample, this clonotype turned up many times. The V and J genes are TRBV7-2 and TRBJ2-7; no reliable D call. The CDR3 covers 14 residues. V lost 2 bases and J lost 2, with 10 bases in between. Germline values: CDR1 SGHTA, CDR2 FQGNSA. CDR3 sequence: CASSLNVFPYEQYF. The CDR3 DNA reads as TGTGCCAGCAGCTTAAACGTATTCCCCTACGAGCAGTACTTC.

This clonotype was counted ten times or more. The genes are TRBV4-3 and TRBJ2-7; D might be TRBD1 (6 bases). V was shortened by 1 base and J by 5 bases, with 18 bases between the two germline ends. This CDR3 has 16 amino acids. The germline V gene has CDR1 LGHNA and CDR2 YSLEER. For the CDR3, the DNA is TGCGCCAGCAGCCAAGCCTCGGGACATGTCTTCCACGAGCAGTACTTC. Amino acid sequence: CASSQASGHVFHEQYF.

This clonotype has a handful of counts. The rearrangement uses TRBV7-6 and TRBJ2-3; tentatively, D is TRBD2 (6 bases). In germline, CDR1 is SGHVS, CDR2 FNYEAQ. This CDR3 has 14 amino acids. V shed 1 base and J shed 6 bases, with 11 bases lying between them. The CDR3 sequence is CASSLGARGDTQYF. CDR3 nucleotides: TGTGCCAGCAGCTTAGGCGCCCGGGGGGATACGCAGTATTTT.

The chain uses TRBV6-5 and TRBJ2-7, with D tentatively TRBD2 (7 bases). V was trimmed by 7 bases and J by 5 bases, leaving 12 bases between them. The CDR3 is made up of 12 amino acids. Looked up from germline, CDR1 is MNHEY and CDR2 is SVGAGI. The CDR3 region is CASKGGPHEQYF. CDR3 nucleotides: TGTGCCAGCAAGGGGGGGCCCCACGAGCAGTACTTC.

The rearrangement uses TRBV5-6 and TRBJ1-3; the D is unclear. V shed 0 bases and J shed 4 bases, with 11 bases lying between them. This CDR3 has 15 residues. The germline V gene has CDR1 SGHDT and CDR2 YYEEEE. The CDR3, as DNA: TGTGCCAGCAGCTTGGAAAGGCCTCTGGGAAACACCATATATTTT. It yields the protein CASSLERPLGNTIYF.

This clonotype appeared many times. V and J are TRBV7-2 and TRBJ2-7, with 7 positions matching TRBD1. CDR3 length: 16 residues. CDR1 is SGHTA, CDR2 FQGNSA, per germline. V was clipped by 5 bases and J by 4 bases; unmatched bases: 14. This CDR3 reads CASSPRSGTDPYEQYF. The CDR3 DNA sequence: TGTGCCAGCAGCCCTAGATCCGGGACAGACCCTTACGAGCAGTACTTC. Full variable domain (missing parts from reference TRBV7-2 and TRBJ2-7): GAGVSQSPSNKVTEKGKDVELRCDPISGHTALYWYRQSLGQGLEFLIYFQGNSAPDKSGLPSDRFSAERTGGSVSTLTIQRTQQEDSAVYLCASSPRSGTDPYEQYFGPGTRLTVT.

This clonotype has a handful of counts. This sequence joins TRBV12-3 or TRBV12-4 and TRBJ2-7; D is ambiguous. Trimming took off 3 bases at V and 3 bases at J, with 15 bases between the two ends. The CDR3 covers 15 residues. The CDR3 nucleotides read TGTGCCAGCAGTTTCGGAAGCACAGACCTCTACGAGCAGTACTTC. Encoded protein: CASSFGSTDLYEQYF.

This clonotype has a count of ten or more. The gene calls are TRBV7-2 and TRBJ2-7; D uncertain. The germline V gene encodes CDR1 SGHTA and CDR2 FQGNSA. This CDR3 has 13 amino acids. Trimming stripped 1 base from V and 2 bases from J, with 6 bases between. CDR3 region: CASSLVVPYEQYF. CDR3 nucleotides: TGTGCCAGCAGCTTAGTTGTTCCCTACGAGCAGTACTTC. The variable domain in full, completed from reference TRBV7-2 and TRBJ2-7, reads GAGVSQSPSNKVTEKGKDVELRCDPISGHTALYWYRQSLGQGLEFLIYFQGNSAPDKSGLPSDRFSAERTGGSVSTLTIQRTQQEDSAVYLCASSLVVPYEQYFGPGTRLTVT.

This clonotype was observed a handful of times. J is TRBJ2-4 and V is TRBV19; tentative D call: TRBD1 (5 bases). CDR1 and CDR2 (germline): LNHDA, SQIVND (reference sequence). V lost 4 bases and J 1 base, leaving 5 bases between the germline ends. This CDR3 contains 13 residues. Here the CDR3 reads CASSKGAKNIQYF. The CDR3 DNA is TGTGCCAGTAGTAAGGGGGCCAAAAACATTCAGTACTTC. The full variable domain, completed using reference TRBV19 and TRBJ2-4, is DGGITQSPKYLFRKEGQNVTLSCEQNLNHDAMYWYRQDPGQGLRLIYYSQIVNDFQKGDIAEGYSVSREKKESFPLTVTSAQKNPTAFYLCASSKGAKNIQYFGAGTRLSVL.

The chain has TRBV7-2 and TRBJ2-4, with D perhaps being TRBD1 or TRBD2 (6 bases each). The CDR3 covers 14 residues. The germline V gene has CDR1 SGHTA and CDR2 FQGNSA. The ends were cut back, 3 bases at V and 8 bases at J, with 14 bases in the middle. The CDR3 region is CASSFAGQEDIQYF. DNA of the CDR3: TGTGCCAGCAGCTTCGCGGGACAAGAAGACATTCAGTACTTC.

This clonotype was seen more than once but under ten times. The rearrangement links TRBV15 to TRBJ2-1; TRBD2 aligns across 7 bases. The germline CDR1 and CDR2 sequences are LNHNV and YYDKDF (reference sequence). Unmatched junction bases numbered 12, after V lost 7 bases and J lost 6 bases. This CDR3 region has 15 residues. The CDR3 bases are TGTGCCACCACCCTGGAGGTGGTAGCGGGCAATGAGCAGTTCTTC. Protein: CATTLEVVAGNEQFF.